A selection of T cell receptor beta chains follows, all from one sample in a study of T cell clusters in autoimmune cytopenias. After re-calling the multiplex PCR reads, TCRdb lists one entry per CDR3 protein, DNA absent. In total, the table holds several thousand distinct CDR3 sequences. Sequencing input: peripheral blood. Receptor source: a human donor with an autoimmune cytopenia or autoimmune hepatitis (not recorded which). Each CDR3 is given with its conserved first and last residue. Size is stated for part of the rows, as once, few or many counts, or as a class when the clone is expanded.

j_call v_call clone_size cdr3_aa
TRBJ1-2 TRBV6-1 - CASEGSLTPYGYTF
TRBJ2-1 TRBV6-1 medium-sized CASSEALPRQNEQFF
TRBJ2-5 TRBV6-1 - CASSVGHRETQYF
TRBJ2-5 TRBV6-1 - CASSEALGIETQYF
TRBJ1-1 TRBV30 medium-sized CAWSVLGPEAFF
TRBJ1-2 TRBV19 - CASSSTGRSRASYTF
TRBJ2-3 TRBV6-1 - CATRGDGTTDMQYF
TRBJ2-7 TRBV6-5 - CASSYAGIGPYEQYF
TRBJ2-5 TRBV15 medium-sized CATSRDQGSAQYF
TRBJ2-1 TRBV6-5 medium-sized CASSRLSTGNHEQFF
TRBJ2-1 TRBV29-1 medium-sized CSAGWWVDEQFF
TRBJ1-4 TRBV6-5 - CASKRRAFQGKLFF
TRBJ2-2 TRBV7-9 - CASSPPGQDRGPTGELFF
TRBJ2-6 TRBV15 medium-sized CATSWSRTSGANVLTF
TRBJ1-1 TRBV6-5 medium-sized CASSYSRGHTEAFF
TRBJ2-5 TRBV19 - CASSISGPGGPAETQYF
TRBJ1-1 TRBV12-3/TRBV12-4 - CASSFSPSFLGTEAFF
TRBJ1-2 TRBV27 - CASSLVMGSGYTF
TRBJ2-3 TRBV30 medium-sized CASELAANTDTQYF
TRBJ2-3 TRBV12-3/TRBV12-4 medium-sized CASTPGTSGRRSTDTQYF
TRBJ1-3 TRBV18 medium-sized CASTTGYGNTIYF
TRBJ2-1 TRBV12-3/TRBV12-4 - CASRQSYNEQFF
TRBJ1-1 TRBV6-4 - CASRATGTNTEAFF
TRBJ2-2 TRBV18 medium-sized CASSPYRETGELFF
TRBJ1-6 TRBV5-1 - CASRRDGRGSPLHF
TRBJ2-7 TRBV6-5 medium-sized CASTDPGGGRRYEQYF
TRBJ1-6 TRBV5-4 medium-sized CASSPTGDYNSPLHF
TRBJ2-1 TRBV18 medium-sized CASSPLLRGNEQFF
TRBJ1-1 TRBV6-1 - CASRERGLNTEAFF
TRBJ1-2 TRBV12-3/TRBV12-4 medium-sized CASSLTGYGYTF
TRBJ2-7 TRBV15 medium-sized CATSRGGQPYEQYF
TRBJ2-5 TRBV29-1 medium-sized CSARGEETQYF
TRBJ1-6 TRBV10-3 - CAISRDGYNSPLHF
TRBJ2-7 TRBV15 medium-sized CATSRDLLASRREQYF
TRBJ1-2 TRBV20-1 - CSARNTQQGPNYGYTF
TRBJ2-4 TRBV12-3/TRBV12-4 - CASSLAGAPRNIQYF
TRBJ1-6 TRBV30 - CAWNWGTGNSPLHF